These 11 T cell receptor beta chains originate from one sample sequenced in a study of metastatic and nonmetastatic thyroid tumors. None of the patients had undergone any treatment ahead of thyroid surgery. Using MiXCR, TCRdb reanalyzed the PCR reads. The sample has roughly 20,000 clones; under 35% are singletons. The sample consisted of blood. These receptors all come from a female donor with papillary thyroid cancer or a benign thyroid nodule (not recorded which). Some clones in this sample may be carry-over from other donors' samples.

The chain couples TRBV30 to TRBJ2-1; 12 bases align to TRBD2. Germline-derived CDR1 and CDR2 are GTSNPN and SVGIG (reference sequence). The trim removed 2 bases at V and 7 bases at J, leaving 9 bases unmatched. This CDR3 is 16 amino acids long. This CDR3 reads CAWSPRLAGDGNEQFF. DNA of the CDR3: TGTGCCTGGAGTCCACGACTAGCGGGAGACGGGAATGAGCAGTTCTTC.

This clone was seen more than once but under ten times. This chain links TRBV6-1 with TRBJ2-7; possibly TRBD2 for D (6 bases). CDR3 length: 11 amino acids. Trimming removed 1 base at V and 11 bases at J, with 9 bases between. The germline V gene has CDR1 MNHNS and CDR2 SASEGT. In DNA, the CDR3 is TGTGCCAGCAGTGAAGTCTGGGGGGAGTACTTC. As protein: CASSEVWGEYF.

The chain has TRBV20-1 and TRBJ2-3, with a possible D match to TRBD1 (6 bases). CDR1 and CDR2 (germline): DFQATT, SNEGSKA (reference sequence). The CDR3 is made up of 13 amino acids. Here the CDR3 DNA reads TGCAGGGTTCAGGGGACCGGCACAGATACGCAGTATTTT. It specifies CRVQGTGTDTQYF.

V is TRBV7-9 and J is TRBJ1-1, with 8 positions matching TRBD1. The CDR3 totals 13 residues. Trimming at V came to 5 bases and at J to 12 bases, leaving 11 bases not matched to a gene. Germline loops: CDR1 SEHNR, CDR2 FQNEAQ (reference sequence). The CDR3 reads CASSTQGAKMSFF. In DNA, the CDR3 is TGTGCCAGCAGCACCCAGGGGGCGAAAATGTCTTTCTTT.

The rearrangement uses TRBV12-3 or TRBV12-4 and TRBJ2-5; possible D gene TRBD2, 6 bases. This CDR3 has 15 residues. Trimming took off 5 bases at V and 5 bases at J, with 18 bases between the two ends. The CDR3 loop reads CASSPVGGTGETQYF. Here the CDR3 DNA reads TGTGCCAGCAGTCCCGTAGGCGGGACGGGGGAGACCCAGTACTTC.

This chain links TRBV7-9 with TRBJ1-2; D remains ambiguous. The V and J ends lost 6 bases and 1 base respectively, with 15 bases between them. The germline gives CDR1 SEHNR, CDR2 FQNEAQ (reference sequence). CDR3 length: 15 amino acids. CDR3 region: CASSSTTAINYGYTF. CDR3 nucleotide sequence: TGTGCCAGCAGTTCTACGACCGCAATTAACTATGGCTACACCTTC.

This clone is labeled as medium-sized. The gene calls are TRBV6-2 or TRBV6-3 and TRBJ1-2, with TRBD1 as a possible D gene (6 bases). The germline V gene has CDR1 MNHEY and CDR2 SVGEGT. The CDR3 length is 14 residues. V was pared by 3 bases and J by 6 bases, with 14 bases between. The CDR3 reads CASSYLGGDDGYTF. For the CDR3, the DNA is TGTGCCAGCAGTTATCTGGGGGGCGACGATGGCTACACCTTC.

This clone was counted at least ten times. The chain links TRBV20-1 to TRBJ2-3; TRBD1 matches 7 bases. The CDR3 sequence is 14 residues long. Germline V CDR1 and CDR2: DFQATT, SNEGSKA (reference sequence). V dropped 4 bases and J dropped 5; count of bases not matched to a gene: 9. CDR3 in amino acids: CSATGSRTGDTQYF. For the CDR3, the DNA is TGCAGTGCTACTGGGAGTAGGACAGGAGATACGCAGTATTTT.

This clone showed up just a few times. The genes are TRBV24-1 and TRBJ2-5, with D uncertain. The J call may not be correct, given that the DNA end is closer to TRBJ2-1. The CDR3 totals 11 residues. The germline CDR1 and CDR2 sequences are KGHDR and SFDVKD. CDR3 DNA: TGTGCCACCAGTGACCACAATGAGCAGTTCTTC. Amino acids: CATSDHNEQFF.

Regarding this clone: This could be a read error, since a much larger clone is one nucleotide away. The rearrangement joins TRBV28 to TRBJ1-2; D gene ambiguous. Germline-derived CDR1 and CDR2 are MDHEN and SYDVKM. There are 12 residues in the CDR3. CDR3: CASSSFNYGYNF. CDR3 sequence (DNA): TGTGCCAGCAGTTCGTTTAACTATGGCTACAACTTC.

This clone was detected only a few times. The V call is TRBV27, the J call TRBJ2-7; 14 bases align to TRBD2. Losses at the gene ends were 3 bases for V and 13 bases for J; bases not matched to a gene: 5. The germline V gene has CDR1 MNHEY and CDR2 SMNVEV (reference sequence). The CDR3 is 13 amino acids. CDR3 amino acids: CASSLGTSGSSYF. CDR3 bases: TGTGCCAGCAGTTTGGGGACTAGCGGGAGCAGTTACTTC.